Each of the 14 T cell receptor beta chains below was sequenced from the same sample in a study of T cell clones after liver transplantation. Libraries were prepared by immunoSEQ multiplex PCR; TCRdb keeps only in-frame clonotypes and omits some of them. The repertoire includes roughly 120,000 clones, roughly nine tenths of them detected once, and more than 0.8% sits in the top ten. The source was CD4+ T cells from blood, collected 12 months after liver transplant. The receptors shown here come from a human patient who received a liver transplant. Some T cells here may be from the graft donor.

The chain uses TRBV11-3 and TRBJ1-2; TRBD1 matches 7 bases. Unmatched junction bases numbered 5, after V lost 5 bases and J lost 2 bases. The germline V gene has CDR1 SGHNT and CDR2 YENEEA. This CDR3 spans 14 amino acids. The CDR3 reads CASSATTGNYGYTF. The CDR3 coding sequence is TGTGCCAGCAGCGCCACGACAGGGAACTATGGCTACACCTTC. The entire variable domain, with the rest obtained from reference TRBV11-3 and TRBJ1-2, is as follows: EAGVVQSPRYKIIEKKQPVAFWCNPISGHNTLYWYLQNLGQGPELLIRYENEEAVDDSQLPKDRFSAERLKGVDSTLKIQPAELGDSAVYLCASSATTGNYGYTFGSGTRLTVV.

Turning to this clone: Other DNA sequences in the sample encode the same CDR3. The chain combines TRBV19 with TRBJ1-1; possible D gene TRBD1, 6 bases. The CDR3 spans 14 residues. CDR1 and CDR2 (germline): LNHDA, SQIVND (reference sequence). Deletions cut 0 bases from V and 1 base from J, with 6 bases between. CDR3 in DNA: TGTGCCAGTAGTATAGACAGGGGGAACACTGAAGCTTTCTTT. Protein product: CASSIDRGNTEAFF. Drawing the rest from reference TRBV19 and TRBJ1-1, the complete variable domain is DGGITQSPKYLFRKEGQNVTLSCEQNLNHDAMYWYRQDPGQGLRLIYYSQIVNDFQKGDIAEGYSVSREKKESFPLTVTSAQKNPTAFYLCASSIDRGNTEAFFGQGTRLTVV.

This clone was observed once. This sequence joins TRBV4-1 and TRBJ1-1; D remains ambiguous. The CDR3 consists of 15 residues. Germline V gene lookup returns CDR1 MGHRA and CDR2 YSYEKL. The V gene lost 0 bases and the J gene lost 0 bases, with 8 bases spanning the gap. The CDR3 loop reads CASSQEAPVNTEAFF. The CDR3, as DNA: TGCGCCAGCAGCCAAGAGGCTCCAGTGAACACTGAAGCTTTCTTT.

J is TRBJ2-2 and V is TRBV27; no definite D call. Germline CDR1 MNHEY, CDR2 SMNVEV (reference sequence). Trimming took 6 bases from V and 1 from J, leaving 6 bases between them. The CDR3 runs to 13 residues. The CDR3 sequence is CASSMQNTGELFF. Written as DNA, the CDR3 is TGTGCCAGCAGCATGCAGAACACCGGGGAGCTGTTTTTT.

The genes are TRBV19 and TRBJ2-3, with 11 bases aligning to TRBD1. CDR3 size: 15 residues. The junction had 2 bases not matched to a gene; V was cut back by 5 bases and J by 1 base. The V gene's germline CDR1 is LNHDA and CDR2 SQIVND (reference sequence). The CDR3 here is CASSSGQGGTDTQYF. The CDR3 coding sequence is TGTGCCAGTAGTTCGGGACAGGGGGGCACAGATACGCAGTATTTT. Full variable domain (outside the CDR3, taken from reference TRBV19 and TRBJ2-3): DGGITQSPKYLFRKEGQNVTLSCEQNLNHDAMYWYRQDPGQGLRLIYYSQIVNDFQKGDIAEGYSVSREKKESFPLTVTSAQKNPTAFYLCASSSGQGGTDTQYFGPGTRLTVL.

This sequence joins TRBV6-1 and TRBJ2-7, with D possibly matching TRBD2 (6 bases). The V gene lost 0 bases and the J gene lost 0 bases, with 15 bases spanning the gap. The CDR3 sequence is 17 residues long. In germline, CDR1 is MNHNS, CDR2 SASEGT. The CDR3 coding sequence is TGTGCCAGCAGTGAAGCGCGCCTAGCGCCTAGCTCCTACGAGCAGTACTTC. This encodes CASSEARLAPSSYEQYF.

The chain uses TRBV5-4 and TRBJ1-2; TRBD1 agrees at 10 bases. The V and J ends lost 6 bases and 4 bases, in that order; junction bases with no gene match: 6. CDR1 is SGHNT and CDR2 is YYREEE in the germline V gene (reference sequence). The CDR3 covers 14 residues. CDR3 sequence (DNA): TGTGCCAGCACCCTGACAGGGGGCCCCTATGGCTACACCTTC. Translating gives CASTLTGGPYGYTF.

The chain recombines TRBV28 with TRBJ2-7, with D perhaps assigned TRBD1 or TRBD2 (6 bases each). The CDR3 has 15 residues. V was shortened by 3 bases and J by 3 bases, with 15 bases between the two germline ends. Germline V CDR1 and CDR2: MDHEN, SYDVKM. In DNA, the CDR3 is TGTGCCAGCAGTTTGGGGGGCGGAACGCTCTACGAGCAGTACTTC. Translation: CASSLGGGTLYEQYF.

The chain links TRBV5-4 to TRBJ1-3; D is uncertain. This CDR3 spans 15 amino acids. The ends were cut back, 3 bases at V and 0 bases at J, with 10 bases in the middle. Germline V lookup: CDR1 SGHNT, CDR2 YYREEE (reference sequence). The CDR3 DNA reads TGTGCCAGCAGCTCTAAGACGGACTCTGGAAACACCATATATTTT. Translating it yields CASSSKTDSGNTIYF.

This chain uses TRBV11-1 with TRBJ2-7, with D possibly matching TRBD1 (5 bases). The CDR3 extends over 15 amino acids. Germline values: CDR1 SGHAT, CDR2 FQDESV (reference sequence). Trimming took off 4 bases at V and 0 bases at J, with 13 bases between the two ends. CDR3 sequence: CASSSHRRPSYEQYF. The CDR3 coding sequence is TGTGCCAGCAGCTCCCACAGGCGTCCCTCCTACGAGCAGTACTTC.

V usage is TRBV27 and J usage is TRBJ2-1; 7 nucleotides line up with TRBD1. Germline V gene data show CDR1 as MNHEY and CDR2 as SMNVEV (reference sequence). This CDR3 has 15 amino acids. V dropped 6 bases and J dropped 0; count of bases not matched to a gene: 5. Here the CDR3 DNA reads TGTGCCAGCAGGACGACAGGGAGCTCCTACAATGAGCAGTTCTTC. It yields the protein CASRTTGSSYNEQFF.

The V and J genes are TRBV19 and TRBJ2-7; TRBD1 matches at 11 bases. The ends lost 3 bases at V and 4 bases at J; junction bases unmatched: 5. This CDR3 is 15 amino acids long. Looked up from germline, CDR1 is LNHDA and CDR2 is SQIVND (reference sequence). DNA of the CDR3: TGTGCCAGTAGTATTTCCGGGACAGGGGGTTACGAGCAGTACTTC. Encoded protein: CASSISGTGGYEQYF.

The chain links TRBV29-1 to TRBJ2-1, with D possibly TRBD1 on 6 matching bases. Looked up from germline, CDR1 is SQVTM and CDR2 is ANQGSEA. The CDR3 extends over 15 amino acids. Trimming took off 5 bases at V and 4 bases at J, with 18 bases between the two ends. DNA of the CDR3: TGCAGCGTTCCTTCTCCTGGGGGCACTTACAATGAGCAGTTCTTC. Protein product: CSVPSPGGTYNEQFF.

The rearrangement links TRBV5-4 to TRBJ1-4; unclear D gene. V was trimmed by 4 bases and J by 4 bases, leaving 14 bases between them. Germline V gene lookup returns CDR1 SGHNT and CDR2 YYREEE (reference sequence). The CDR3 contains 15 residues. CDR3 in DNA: TGTGCCAGCAGCACCCGACGGGATGATAATGAAAAACTGTTTTTT. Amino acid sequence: CASSTRRDDNEKLFF.